This T cell receptor beta chain was sequenced for a study of T-cell memory formation after mild COVID-19. Notes on the study in general: Pre-infection memory showed some responding clones, and this suggested that cross-reactive memory joined. A second wave expanding day 15 to 37 was CD4+-biased; contracting clones were balanced.

This clonotype appeared many times. Its antigen is not identified. One entry per CDR3 protein, called by TCRdb with MiXCR from the 5' RACE reads. The sample includes 50,000 or so distinct CDR3 sequences, over 8.5% of them seen just once. The receptor's source is an adult woman who had mild COVID-19 (a few samples of this study predate the infection). Cell type and time point are not known. Sequenced sample: PBMCs or a T cell subset sorted from them (not recorded which).

The CDR3 is CASHGHLLGRNTEAFF. CDR3 nucleotide sequence: TGTGCCAGCCACGGACACTTGTTAGGACGGAACACTGAAGCTTTCTTT. The V call is TRBV2, the J call TRBJ1-1; a possible D gene is TRBD1 (5 bases). Germline assignment: CDR1 SNHLY and CDR2 FYNNEI. Deletions cut 8 bases from V and 1 base from J, with 20 bases between. CDR3 length: 16 amino acids.